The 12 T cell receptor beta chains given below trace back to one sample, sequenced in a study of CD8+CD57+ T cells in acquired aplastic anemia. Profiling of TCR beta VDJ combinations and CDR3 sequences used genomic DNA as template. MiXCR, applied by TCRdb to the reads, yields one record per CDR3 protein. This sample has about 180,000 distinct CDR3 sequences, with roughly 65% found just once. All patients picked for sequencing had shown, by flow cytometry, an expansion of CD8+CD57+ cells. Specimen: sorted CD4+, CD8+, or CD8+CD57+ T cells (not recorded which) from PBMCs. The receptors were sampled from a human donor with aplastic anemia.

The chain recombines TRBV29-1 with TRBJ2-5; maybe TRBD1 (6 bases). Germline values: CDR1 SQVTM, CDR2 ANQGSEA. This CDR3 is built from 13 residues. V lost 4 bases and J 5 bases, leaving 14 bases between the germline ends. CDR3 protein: CSVGGQGHETQYF. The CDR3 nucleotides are TGCAGCGTTGGGGGGCAGGGGCACGAGACCCAGTACTTC.

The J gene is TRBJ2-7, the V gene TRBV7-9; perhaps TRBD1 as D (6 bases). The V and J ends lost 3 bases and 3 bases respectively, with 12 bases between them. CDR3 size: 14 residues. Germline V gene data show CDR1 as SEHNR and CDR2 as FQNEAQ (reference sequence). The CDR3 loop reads CASSLGAESYEQYF. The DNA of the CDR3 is TGTGCCAGCAGCTTGGGGGCAGAAAGCTACGAGCAGTACTTC. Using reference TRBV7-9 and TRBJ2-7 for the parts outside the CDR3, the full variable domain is DTGVSQNPRHKITKRGQNVTFRCDPISEHNRLYWYRQTLGQGPEFLTYFQNEAQLEKSRLLSDRFSAERPKGSFSTLEIQRTEQGDSAMYLCASSLGAESYEQYFGPGTRLTVT.

The CDR3 loop reads CSARDRDNQPQHF. CDR3 DNA: TGCAGTGCTAGAGATAGGGACAATCAGCCCCAGCATTTT. The chain carries TRBV20-1 and TRBJ1-5; D remains ambiguous. V was shortened by 0 bases and J by 3 bases, with 6 bases between the two germline ends. Germline CDR1 DFQATT, CDR2 SNEGSKA (reference sequence). The CDR3 length is 13 residues.

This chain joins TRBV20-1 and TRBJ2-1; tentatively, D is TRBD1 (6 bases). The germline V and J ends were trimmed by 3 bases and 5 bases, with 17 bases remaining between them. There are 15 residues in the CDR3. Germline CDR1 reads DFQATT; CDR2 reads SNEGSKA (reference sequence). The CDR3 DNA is TGCAGTGCTAGGGTGACAGGCCGCTATAACAATGAGCAGTTCTTC. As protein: CSARVTGRYNNEQFF.

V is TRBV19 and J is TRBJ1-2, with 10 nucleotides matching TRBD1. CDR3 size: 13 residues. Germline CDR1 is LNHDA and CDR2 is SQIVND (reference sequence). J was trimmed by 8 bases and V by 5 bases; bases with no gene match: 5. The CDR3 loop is CASSGGDRGGYTF. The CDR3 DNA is TGTGCCAGTAGTGGGGGGGACAGGGGCGGCTACACCTTC.

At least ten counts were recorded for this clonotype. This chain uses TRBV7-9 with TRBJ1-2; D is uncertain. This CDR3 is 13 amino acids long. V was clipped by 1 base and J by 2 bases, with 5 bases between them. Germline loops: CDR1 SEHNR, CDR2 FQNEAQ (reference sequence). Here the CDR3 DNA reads TGTGCCAGCAGCTTAGAGAGCAACTATGGCTACACCTTC. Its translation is CASSLESNYGYTF.

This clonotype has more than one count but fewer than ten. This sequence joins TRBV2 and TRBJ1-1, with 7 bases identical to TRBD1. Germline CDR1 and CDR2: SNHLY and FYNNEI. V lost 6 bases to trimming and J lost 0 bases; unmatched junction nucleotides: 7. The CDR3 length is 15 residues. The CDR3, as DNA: TGTGCCAGCAGGAGAGGGGGCTTTATGAACACTGAAGCTTTCTTT. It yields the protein CASRRGGFMNTEAFF.

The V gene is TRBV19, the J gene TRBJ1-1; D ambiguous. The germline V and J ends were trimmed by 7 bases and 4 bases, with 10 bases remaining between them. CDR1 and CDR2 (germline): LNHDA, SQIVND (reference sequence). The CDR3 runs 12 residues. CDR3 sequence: CASNIGVTEAFF. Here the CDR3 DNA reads TGTGCCAGTAACATCGGGGTCACTGAAGCTTTCTTT. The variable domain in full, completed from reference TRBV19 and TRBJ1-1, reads DGGITQSPKYLFRKEGQNVTLSCEQNLNHDAMYWYRQDPGQGLRLIYYSQIVNDFQKGDIAEGYSVSREKKESFPLTVTSAQKNPTAFYLCASNIGVTEAFFGQGTRLTVV.

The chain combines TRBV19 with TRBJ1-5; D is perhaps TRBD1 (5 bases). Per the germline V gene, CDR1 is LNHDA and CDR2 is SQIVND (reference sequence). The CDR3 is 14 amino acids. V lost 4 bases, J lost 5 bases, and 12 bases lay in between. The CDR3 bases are TGTGCCAGTAGTAGGGGGTACGACCATCAGCCCCAGCATTTT. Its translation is CASSRGYDHQPQHF.

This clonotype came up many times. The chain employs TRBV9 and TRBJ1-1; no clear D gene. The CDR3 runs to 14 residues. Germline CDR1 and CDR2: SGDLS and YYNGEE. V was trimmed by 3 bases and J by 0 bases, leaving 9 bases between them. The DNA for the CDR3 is TGTGCCAGCAGCGACGGTCAGATGAACACTGAAGCTTTCTTT. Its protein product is CASSDGQMNTEAFF. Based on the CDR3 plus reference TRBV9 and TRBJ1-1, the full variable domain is DSGVTQTPKHLITATGQRVTLRCSPRSGDLSVYWYQQSLDQGLQFLIQYYNGEERAKGNILERFSAQQFPDLHSELNLSSLELGDSALYFCASSDGQMNTEAFFGQGTRLTVV.

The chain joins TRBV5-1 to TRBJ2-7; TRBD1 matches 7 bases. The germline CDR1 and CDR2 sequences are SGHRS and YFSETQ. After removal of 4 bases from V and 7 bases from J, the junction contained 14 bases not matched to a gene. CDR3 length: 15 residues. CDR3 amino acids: CASSVGTASSGEQYF. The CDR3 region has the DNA TGCGCCAGCAGCGTCGGGACAGCCTCGTCGGGGGAGCAGTACTTC.

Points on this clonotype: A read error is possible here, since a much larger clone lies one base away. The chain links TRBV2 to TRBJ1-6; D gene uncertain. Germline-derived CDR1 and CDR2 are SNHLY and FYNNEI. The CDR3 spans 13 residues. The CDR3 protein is CASSVSPNSSLHF. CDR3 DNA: TGTGCCAGCAGTGTCTCGCCCAATTCATCCCTCCACTTT.